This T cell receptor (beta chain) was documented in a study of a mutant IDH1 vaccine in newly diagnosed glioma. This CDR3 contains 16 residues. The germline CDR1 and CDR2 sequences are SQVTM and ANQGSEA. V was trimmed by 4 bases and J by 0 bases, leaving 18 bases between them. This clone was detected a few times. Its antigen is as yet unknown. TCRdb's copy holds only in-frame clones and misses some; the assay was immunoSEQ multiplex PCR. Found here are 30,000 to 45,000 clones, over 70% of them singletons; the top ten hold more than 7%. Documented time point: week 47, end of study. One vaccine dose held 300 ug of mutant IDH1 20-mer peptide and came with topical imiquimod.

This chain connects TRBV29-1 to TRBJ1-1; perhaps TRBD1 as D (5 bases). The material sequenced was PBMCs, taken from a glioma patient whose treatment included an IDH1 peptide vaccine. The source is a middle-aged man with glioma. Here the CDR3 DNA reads TGCAGCGTTGTTGGACGGGAGGGGTCCATGAACACTGAAGCTTTCTTT. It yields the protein CSVVGREGSMNTEAFF.